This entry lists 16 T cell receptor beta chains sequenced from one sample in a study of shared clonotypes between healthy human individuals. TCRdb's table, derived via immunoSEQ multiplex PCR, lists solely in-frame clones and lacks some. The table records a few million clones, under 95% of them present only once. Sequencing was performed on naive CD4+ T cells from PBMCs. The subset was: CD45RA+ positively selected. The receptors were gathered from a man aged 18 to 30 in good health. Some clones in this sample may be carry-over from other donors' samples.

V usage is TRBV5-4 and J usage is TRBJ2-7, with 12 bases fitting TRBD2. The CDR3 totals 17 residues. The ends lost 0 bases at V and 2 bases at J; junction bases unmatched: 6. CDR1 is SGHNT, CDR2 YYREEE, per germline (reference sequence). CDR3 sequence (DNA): TGTGCCAGCAGCTTGGGGCCTCTAGCGGGAGGGACCTACGAGCAGTACTTC. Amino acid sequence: CASSLGPLAGGTYEQYF.

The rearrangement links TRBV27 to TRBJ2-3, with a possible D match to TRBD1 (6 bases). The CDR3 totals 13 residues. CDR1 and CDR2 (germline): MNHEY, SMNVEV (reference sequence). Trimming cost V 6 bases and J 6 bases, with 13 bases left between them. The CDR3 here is CASSTGRWDTQYF. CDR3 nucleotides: TGTGCCAGCAGCACAGGGCGATGGGATACGCAGTATTTT.

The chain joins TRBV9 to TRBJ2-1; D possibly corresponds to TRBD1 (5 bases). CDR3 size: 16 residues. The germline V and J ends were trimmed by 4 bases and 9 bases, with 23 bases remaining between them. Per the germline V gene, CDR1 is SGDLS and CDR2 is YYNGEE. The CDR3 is CASSSVGALNVGEQFF. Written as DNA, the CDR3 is TGTGCCAGCAGCTCGGTTGGGGCTCTAAACGTCGGTGAGCAGTTCTTC.

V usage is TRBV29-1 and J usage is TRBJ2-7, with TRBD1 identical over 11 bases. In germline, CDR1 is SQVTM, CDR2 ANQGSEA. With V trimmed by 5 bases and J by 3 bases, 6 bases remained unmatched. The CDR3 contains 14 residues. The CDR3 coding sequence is TGCAGCGTTACCCGGGACAGGGGGTACTACGAGCAGTACTTC. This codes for CSVTRDRGYYEQYF.

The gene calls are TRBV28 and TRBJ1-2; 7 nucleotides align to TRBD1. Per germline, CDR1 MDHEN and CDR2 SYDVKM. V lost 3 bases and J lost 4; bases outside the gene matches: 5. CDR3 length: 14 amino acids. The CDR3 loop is CASSFPTGTYGYTF. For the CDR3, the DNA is TGTGCCAGCAGTTTTCCGACAGGGACCTATGGCTACACCTTC.

CDR3 nucleotides: TGCGCCAGCAGCCCACGGGCAGGTCAGCTCACAGATACGCAGTATTTT. This gives the protein CASSPRAGQLTDTQYF. V gene TRBV5-1 combines with J gene TRBJ2-3; the D is unclear. CDR1 is SGHRS and CDR2 is YFSETQ in the germline V gene. CDR3 length: 16 residues. Trimming cost V 4 bases and J 2 bases, with 17 bases left between them.

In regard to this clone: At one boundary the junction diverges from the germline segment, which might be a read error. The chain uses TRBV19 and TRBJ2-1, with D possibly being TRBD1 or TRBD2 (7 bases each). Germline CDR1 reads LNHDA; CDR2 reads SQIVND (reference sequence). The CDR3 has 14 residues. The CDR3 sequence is CASSIVPPGGALIF. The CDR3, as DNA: TGTGCCAGTAGTATCGTCCCCCCAGGGGGGGCCCTAATCTTC.

This CDR3 is CASSQLTGDGNTIYF. In DNA, the CDR3 is TGTGCCAGCAGCCAACTAACAGGGGACGGAAACACCATATATTTT. The chain couples TRBV7-9 to TRBJ1-3, with 7 bases lining up with TRBD1. The CDR3 is 15 amino acids. Germline CDR1 and CDR2: SEHNR and FQNEAQ (reference sequence). With 5 bases clipped from V and 4 bases from J, the junction kept 8 bases outside the gene matches.

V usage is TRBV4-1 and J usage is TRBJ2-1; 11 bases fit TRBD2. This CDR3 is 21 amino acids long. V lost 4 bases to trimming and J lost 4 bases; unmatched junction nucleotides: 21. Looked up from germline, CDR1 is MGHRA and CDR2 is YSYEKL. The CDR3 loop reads CASSPSLTGVAGGPRYNEQFF. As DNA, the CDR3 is TGCGCCAGCAGCCCGAGTCTTACGGGGGTAGCGGGAGGGCCTAGGTACAATGAGCAGTTCTTC.

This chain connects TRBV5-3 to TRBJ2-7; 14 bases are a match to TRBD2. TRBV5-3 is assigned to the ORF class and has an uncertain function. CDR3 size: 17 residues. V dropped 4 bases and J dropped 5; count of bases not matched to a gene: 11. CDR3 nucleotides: TGTGCCAGAAGCCCCGGGACTAGCGGGAGCCCCCGGAACGAGCAGTACTTC. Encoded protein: CARSPGTSGSPRNEQYF.

Here the CDR3 reads CSVKISTDTQYF. The DNA for the CDR3 is TGCAGCGTGAAAATTAGCACAGATACGCAGTATTTT. The chain couples TRBV29-1 to TRBJ2-3; D is unresolved. There are 12 residues in the CDR3. CDR1 and CDR2 from the germline V gene are SQVTM and ANQGSEA. Deletions cut 6 bases from V and 0 bases from J, with 7 bases between.

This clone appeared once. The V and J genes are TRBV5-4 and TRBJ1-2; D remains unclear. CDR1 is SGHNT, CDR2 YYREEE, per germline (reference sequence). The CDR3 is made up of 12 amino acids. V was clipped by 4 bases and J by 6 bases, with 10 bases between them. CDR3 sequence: CASSVAEDGYTF. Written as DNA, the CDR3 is TGTGCCAGCAGCGTGGCCGAGGATGGCTACACCTTC.

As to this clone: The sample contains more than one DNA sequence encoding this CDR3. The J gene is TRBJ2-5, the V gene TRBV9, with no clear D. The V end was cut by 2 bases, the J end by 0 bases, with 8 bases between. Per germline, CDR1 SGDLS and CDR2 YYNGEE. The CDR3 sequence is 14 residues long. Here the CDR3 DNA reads TGTGCCAGCAGCGTCGGTTCCTACCAAGAGACCCAGTACTTC. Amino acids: CASSVGSYQETQYF.

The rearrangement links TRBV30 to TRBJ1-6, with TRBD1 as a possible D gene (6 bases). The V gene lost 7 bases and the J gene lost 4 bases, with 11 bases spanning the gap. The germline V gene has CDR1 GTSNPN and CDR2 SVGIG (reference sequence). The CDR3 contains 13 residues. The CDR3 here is CASAGQYNSPLHF. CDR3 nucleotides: TGTGCCTCGGCGGGACAATATAATTCACCCCTCCACTTT.

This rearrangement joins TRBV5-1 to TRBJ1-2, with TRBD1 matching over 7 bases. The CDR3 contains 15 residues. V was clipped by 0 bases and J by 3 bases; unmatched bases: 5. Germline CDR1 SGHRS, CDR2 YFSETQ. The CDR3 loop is CASSLEQGKDYGYTF. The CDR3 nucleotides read TGCGCCAGCAGCTTGGAACAGGGGAAGGACTATGGCTACACCTTC.

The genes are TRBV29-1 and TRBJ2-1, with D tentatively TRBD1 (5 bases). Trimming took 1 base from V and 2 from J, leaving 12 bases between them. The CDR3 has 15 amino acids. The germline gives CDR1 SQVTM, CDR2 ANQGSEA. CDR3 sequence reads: CSVEGLVGPYNEQFF. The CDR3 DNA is TGCAGCGTTGAAGGCCTAGTGGGGCCCTACAATGAGCAGTTCTTC.